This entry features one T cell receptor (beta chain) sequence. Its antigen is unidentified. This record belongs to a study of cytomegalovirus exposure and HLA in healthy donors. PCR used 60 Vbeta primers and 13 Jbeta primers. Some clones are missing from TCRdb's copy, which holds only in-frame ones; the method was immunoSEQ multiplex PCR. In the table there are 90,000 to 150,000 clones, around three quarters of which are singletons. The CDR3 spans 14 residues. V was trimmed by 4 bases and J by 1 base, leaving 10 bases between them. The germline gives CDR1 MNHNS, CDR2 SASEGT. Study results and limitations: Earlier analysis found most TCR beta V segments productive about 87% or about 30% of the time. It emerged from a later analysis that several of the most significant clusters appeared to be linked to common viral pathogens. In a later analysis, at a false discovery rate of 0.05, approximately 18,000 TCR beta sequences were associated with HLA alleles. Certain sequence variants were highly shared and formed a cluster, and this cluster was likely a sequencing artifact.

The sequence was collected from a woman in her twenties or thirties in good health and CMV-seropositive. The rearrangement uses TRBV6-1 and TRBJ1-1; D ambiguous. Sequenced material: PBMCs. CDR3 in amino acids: CASSVGGSNTEAFF. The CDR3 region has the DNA TGTGCCAGCAGTGTTGGCGGATCGAACACTGAAGCTTTCTTT.